This TCR beta chain is from a study of blood T cells in healthy people across ages. Study-wide background: Template switching captured about one barcoded beta molecule per two T cells.

A sample-barcoded 5' primer and a J-beta primer mix were used in a second PCR of roughly 7 to 11 cycles. TCRdb redid the calling of the 5' RACE reads with MiXCR, one entry per CDR3 protein. The data contain more than 700,000 distinct CDR3 sequences, roughly 46% of them singletons. Germline assignment: CDR1 SGHDN and CDR2 FVKESK. This CDR3 is built from 15 residues. The V end was cut by 0 bases, the J end by 4 bases, with 12 bases between. As to this clonotype: Its antigen is not identified.

Study outcomes and limitations: The donors' CMV status was not determined, possibly confounding changes in expanded clonotypes.

The specimen sequenced was blood. This chain links TRBV14 with TRBJ1-1; D gene ambiguous. The receptor comes from a man of 80 years or more in good health. The CDR3 DNA reads as TGTGCCAGCAGCCAAGAGGGCCTAAGGTTCACTGAAGCTTTCTTT. This encodes CASSQEGLRFTEAFF.